The present T cell receptor beta chain was sequenced within a study of OX40 agonist ivuxolimab in advanced cancers. Background on the study: The study gave patients intravenous ivuxolimab at 0.01 to 10 mg/kg every 2 weeks.

Profiling relied on immunoSEQ multiplex PCR, and the TCRdb table lists in-frame clones only, not all of them. The sample shows around 84,000 clones, 75% to 95% of them seen only once. Autoimmune disease history or systemic immunosuppression meant exclusion. This CDR3 has 12 residues. Per the germline V gene, CDR1 is KGHSH and CDR2 is LQKENI. A remark on this clone: The junction differs from germline at one of its ends, possibly a read error.

The rearrangement joins TRBV18 to TRBJ2-3; D is ambiguous. This clonotype originated in an adult with an advanced solid tumor such as melanoma, head and neck, liver or kidney cancer. The sequencing used CD4+ or CD8+ T cells sorted from blood, collected in a trial of the OX40 agonist ivuxolimab. CDR3 DNA sequence: TGTGCCACCTCATCTAGCACAGATACGCAGTATTTT. Translated: CATSSSTDTQYF.